Listed below are T cell receptor beta chains from one sample, sequenced in a study of shared clonotypes between healthy human individuals. The repertoire was sequenced with immunoSEQ multiplex PCR; TCRdb's copy has only in-frame clones and lacks some. The data show about 1.9 million clones, with 80% to 95% seen just once and around 1.7% held by the top ten. Sequencing used naive CD8+ T cells from PBMCs. These receptors originate from a man aged 18 to 30 in good health. Some clones in this sample may be carry-over from other donors' samples. Both conserved end residues are part of each CDR3. The D gene is left open where the match is weak. Size is stated for part of the rows, as once, few or many counts, or as a class when the clone is expanded.

CDR3nt: TGTGCCAGCAGTTTCTTAGGGTTCTCCTACGAGCAGTACTTC; CDR3aa: CASSFLGFSYEQYF; v_gene: TRBV27; j_gene: TRBJ2-7; abundance: -; d_gene: -
CDR3nt: TGTGCCTGGAACGTCGGACAGAGTTACGAGCAGTACTTC; CDR3aa: CAWNVGQSYEQYF; v_gene: TRBV30; j_gene: TRBJ2-7; abundance: -; d_gene: -
CDR3nt: TGTGCCAGCAAACTCCTGGGTTCCTACGAGCAGTACTTC; CDR3aa: CASKLLGSYEQYF; v_gene: TRBV2; j_gene: TRBJ2-7; abundance: -; d_gene: -
CDR3nt: TGCGCCAGCAGCCAGACAGCCAATCAGCCCCAGCATTTT; CDR3aa: CASSQTANQPQHF; v_gene: TRBV4-1; j_gene: TRBJ1-5; abundance: -; d_gene: -
CDR3nt: TGCAGCGTTGAAAGTCCTTTCACAGATACGCAGTATTTT; CDR3aa: CSVESPFTDTQYF; v_gene: TRBV29-1; j_gene: TRBJ2-3; abundance: -; d_gene: -
CDR3nt: TGTGCCAGCAGTTCTGACAGGGTTGGCTATGGCTACACCTTC; CDR3aa: CASSSDRVGYGYTF; v_gene: TRBV27; j_gene: TRBJ1-2; abundance: -; d_gene: TRBD1
CDR3nt: TGTGCCAGTACGGAGGGGACAGGCGGCCGGTATGGCTACACCTTC; CDR3aa: CASTEGTGGRYGYTF; v_gene: TRBV28; j_gene: TRBJ1-2; abundance: -; d_gene: TRBD1
CDR3nt: TGCGCCAGCAGCTTGGACACAACCTACGAGCAGTACTTC; CDR3aa: CASSLDTTYEQYF; v_gene: TRBV5-1; j_gene: TRBJ2-7; abundance: once; d_gene: -
CDR3nt: TGTGCCAGCAGCTTAGTGGGGACAGGGGTTTACAATGAGCAGTTCTTC; CDR3aa: CASSLVGTGVYNEQFF; v_gene: TRBV7-9; j_gene: TRBJ2-1; abundance: -; d_gene: TRBD1
CDR3nt: TGTGCCAGCGATTACTACCGGGACAGCATCTACTACGAGCAGTACTTC; CDR3aa: CASDYYRDSIYYEQYF; v_gene: TRBV28; j_gene: TRBJ2-7; abundance: -; d_gene: TRBD1
CDR3nt: TGTGCCAGTAGACTTGGAAGCGGGAGAAACCTACAAGAGACCCAGTACTTC; CDR3aa: CASRLGSGRNLQETQYF; v_gene: TRBV7-8; j_gene: TRBJ2-5; abundance: -; d_gene: TRBD2
CDR3nt: TGTGCCAGTAGTATATTCGGGAGGCCCTACGAGCAGTACTTC; CDR3aa: CASSIFGRPYEQYF; v_gene: TRBV19; j_gene: TRBJ2-7; abundance: -; d_gene: TRBD2
CDR3nt: TGTGCCGCTAAAGCGACCCCCGGGACAGACTACGAGCAGTACTTC; CDR3aa: CAAKATPGTDYEQYF; v_gene: TRBV6-5; j_gene: TRBJ2-7; abundance: -; d_gene: TRBD1
CDR3nt: TGCAGCGTTGGGGGACTATCGGGCGCCAATGAGCAGTTCTTC; CDR3aa: CSVGGLSGANEQFF; v_gene: TRBV29-1; j_gene: TRBJ2-1; abundance: -; d_gene: TRBD2
CDR3nt: TGCGCCAGCAGCCCTGACAGGGAGGAAGCTTTCTTT; CDR3aa: CASSPDREEAFF; v_gene: TRBV4-1; j_gene: TRBJ1-1; abundance: -; d_gene: TRBD1
CDR3nt: TGTGCCAGCAGCGAGCGGGAGTGGGCCAAAAACATTCAGTACTTC; CDR3aa: CASSEREWAKNIQYF; v_gene: TRBV6-1; j_gene: TRBJ2-4; abundance: -; d_gene: TRBD2
CDR3nt: TGTGCCAGCGGAATTGGGGACGAGTCCTACGAGCAGTACTTC; CDR3aa: CASGIGDESYEQYF; v_gene: TRBV2; j_gene: TRBJ2-7; abundance: -; d_gene: -
CDR3nt: TGTGCCCGCCGGACGGCTAACTATGGCTACACCTTC; CDR3aa: CARRTANYGYTF; v_gene: TRBV30; j_gene: TRBJ1-2; abundance: few; d_gene: -
CDR3nt: TGTGCCAGCAGTGAACAGCCGGGTGGTCCAGATACGCAGTATTTT; CDR3aa: CASSEQPGGPDTQYF; v_gene: TRBV2; j_gene: TRBJ2-3; abundance: -; d_gene: -
CDR3nt: TGTGCCAGTAGTAACTACCCCGTCGGTCAGCATTTT; CDR3aa: CASSNYPVGQHF; v_gene: TRBV19; j_gene: TRBJ1-5; abundance: -; d_gene: -
CDR3nt: TGTGCCAGTAGTATAACAACAGGGAGGGCTGAAGCTTTCTTT; CDR3aa: CASSITTGRAEAFF; v_gene: TRBV19; j_gene: TRBJ1-1; abundance: -; d_gene: -
CDR3nt: TGTGCCAGCAGCCTAGGTAGGAACACTGAAGCTTTCTTT; CDR3aa: CASSLGRNTEAFF; v_gene: TRBV7-6; j_gene: TRBJ1-1; abundance: few; d_gene: -
CDR3nt: TGTGCCAGCAGCCCCGGGACTTCCGGCTCCTACAATGAGCAGTTCTTC; CDR3aa: CASSPGTSGSYNEQFF; v_gene: TRBV7-3; j_gene: TRBJ2-1; abundance: -; d_gene: -
CDR3nt: TGTGCCAGCAGGTCACAGGGTACCGGGGAGCTGTTTTTT; CDR3aa: CASRSQGTGELFF; v_gene: TRBV28; j_gene: TRBJ2-2; abundance: -; d_gene: -
CDR3nt: TGTGCCAGCAGTAAAAACAGGGGCCTGTCCTACGAGCAGTACTTC; CDR3aa: CASSKNRGLSYEQYF; v_gene: TRBV6-5; j_gene: TRBJ2-7; abundance: -; d_gene: TRBD1
CDR3nt: TGTGCCAGCAGCTTAGCCAGGGGCGCCCATACGGGCTATGGCTACACCTTC; CDR3aa: CASSLARGAHTGYGYTF; v_gene: TRBV11-2; j_gene: TRBJ1-2; abundance: -; d_gene: -
CDR3nt: TGCGCCAGCAGCCAAGCCCAGGGGGCCTACGAGCAGTACTTC; CDR3aa: CASSQAQGAYEQYF; v_gene: TRBV4-1; j_gene: TRBJ2-7; abundance: once; d_gene: TRBD1
CDR3nt: TGTGCCAGCAGCTCCCGATCGACAGGGGGCCAGCCCCAGCATTTT; CDR3aa: CASSSRSTGGQPQHF; v_gene: TRBV27; j_gene: TRBJ1-5; abundance: -; d_gene: TRBD1
CDR3nt: TGTGCCAGCAGCTTAAACTCCCGCAATGAGCAGTTCTTC; CDR3aa: CASSLNSRNEQFF; v_gene: TRBV7-9; j_gene: TRBJ2-1; abundance: -; d_gene: -
CDR3nt: TGCGCCAGCAGCTTGGACAATATGAACACTGAAGCTTTCTTT; CDR3aa: CASSLDNMNTEAFF; v_gene: TRBV5-1; j_gene: TRBJ1-1; abundance: -; d_gene: -
CDR3nt: TGTGCCAGCAGCTTGGTGGCCACCTACGAGCAGTACTTC; CDR3aa: CASSLVATYEQYF; v_gene: TRBV5-6; j_gene: TRBJ2-7; abundance: -; d_gene: -
CDR3nt: TGTGCCAGCAGTATGGACAGGGAAAACATTCAGTACTTC; CDR3aa: CASSMDRENIQYF; v_gene: TRBV6-5; j_gene: TRBJ2-4; abundance: -; d_gene: TRBD1
CDR3nt: TGTGCCAGCAGCCCCGTTTACAGGACAGGGGCGGAGACCCAGTACTTC; CDR3aa: CASSPVYRTGAETQYF; v_gene: TRBV28; j_gene: TRBJ2-5; abundance: -; d_gene: TRBD1
CDR3nt: TGTGCCAGCAGCTTCGGGGACACCGGGGAGCTGTTTTTT; CDR3aa: CASSFGDTGELFF; v_gene: TRBV13; j_gene: TRBJ2-2; abundance: -; d_gene: -
CDR3nt: TGTGCCAGCATACTCAGGGGGCGCGTGTACAATGAGCAGTTCTTC; CDR3aa: CASILRGRVYNEQFF; v_gene: TRBV21-1; j_gene: TRBJ2-1; abundance: -; d_gene: -
CDR3nt: TGTGCCAGCAGCTTAGGGGCGGGCTCCTACGAGCAGTACTTC; CDR3aa: CASSLGAGSYEQYF; v_gene: TRBV11-2; j_gene: TRBJ2-7; abundance: -; d_gene: -
CDR3nt: TGTGCCAGCAGCGTAGGACGAAGCTCCTACAATGAGCAGTTCTTC; CDR3aa: CASSVGRSSYNEQFF; v_gene: TRBV9; j_gene: TRBJ2-1; abundance: -; d_gene: -